This record covers a single T cell receptor beta chain. The CDR3 spans 16 residues. Germline-derived CDR1 and CDR2 are SGHTA and FQGNSA. V was clipped by 5 bases and J by 5 bases, with 19 bases between them. Profiled with immunoSEQ multiplex PCR; TCRdb holds only in-frame clones, not every one. The sample lists 150,000 to 200,000 clones; over 75% were seen once. The data are from a study of blood T cell repertoires in COVID-19. This sequence originates from a human donor in a cohort sampled during active COVID-19. The chain couples TRBV7-2 to TRBJ2-1; possibly TRBD2 for D (5 bases). The sample comprised peripheral blood. The chain's CDR3 is CASSPIGGLGNNEQFF. For the CDR3, the DNA is TGTGCCAGCAGCCCCATCGGAGGCCTCGGGAACAATGAGCAGTTCTTC.